A selection of T cell receptor beta chains follows, all from one sample in a study of blood T cell repertoires in COVID-19. Sequencing was performed with immunoSEQ multiplex PCR; in TCRdb, only in-frame clones are kept and a portion is missing. The profile shows tens of thousands of clones, about four fifths of them singletons. Sequenced sample: peripheral blood. All receptors come from a human donor in a cohort sampled during active COVID-19. CDR3s include the opening cysteine and the closing phenylalanine or tryptophan. The D gene is left open where the match is weak. The size of a clone is reported for some rows only, either as once, few or many, or as a class for expanded clones.

j_call cdr3_length clone_size v_call d_call cdr3_nt cdr3_aa
TRBJ2-7 16 - TRBV3-1/TRBV3-2 - TGTGCCAGCAGCCTAAGAGGGGGTAGGGGCAGCTACGAGCAGTACTTC CASSLRGGRGSYEQYF
TRBJ1-1 17 - TRBV18 - TGTGCCAGCTCACCAAGCGTTCTCGGAGGCTCGAGCACTGAAGCTTTCTTT CASSPSVLGGSSTEAFF
TRBJ2-1 16 - TRBV4-1 TRBD1 TGCGCCAGCAGCCCGTCCGGGACAGCCTCCTACAATGAGCAGTTCTTC CASSPSGTASYNEQFF
TRBJ1-3 12 - TRBV30 - TGTGCCTGGACCCCCAATGGAAACACCATATATTTT CAWTPNGNTIYF
TRBJ2-7 15 - TRBV7-9 TRBD1 TGTGCCAGCAGCAGACCCGACAGGGCGCTCTACGAGCAGTACTTC CASSRPDRALYEQYF
TRBJ2-2 16 - TRBV5-1 TRBD2 TGCGCCAGCAGCTTGGGACTAGCGGGATATGGCGGGGAGCTGTTTTTT CASSLGLAGYGGELFF
TRBJ1-5 16 - TRBV7-6 - TGTGCCAGCAGCTTAGGGCCAGGGCCTAGCAATCAGCCCCAGCATTTT CASSLGPGPSNQPQHF
TRBJ2-1 13 - TRBV27 - TGTGCCAGCAGTTTATCACGCAGAAATGAGCAGTTCTTC CASSLSRRNEQFF
TRBJ2-6 19 - TRBV3-1/TRBV3-2 TRBD2 TGTGCCAGCAGCCCAGGACTAGCGGGAGAAGTCTCTGGGGCCAACGTCCTGACTTTC CASSPGLAGEVSGANVLTF
TRBJ2-7 17 - TRBV4-2 - TGTGCCAGCAGCCAAGTCCAGGGGGCTAGCGGGACCGAAGAGCAGTACTTC CASSQVQGASGTEEQYF
TRBJ2-7 17 - TRBV6-2/TRBV6-3 TRBD2 TGTGCCAGCAGTTACTGGCCTAGCGGGAGGTTGTCCTACGAGCAGTACTTC CASSYWPSGRLSYEQYF
TRBJ2-7 12 - TRBV18 TRBD2 TGTGCCAGCTCAACCGGGAGGGGCGAGCAGTACTTC CASSTGRGEQYF
TRBJ2-6 15 - TRBV29-1 TRBD1 TGCAGCGTTGGGACAGGGGGCGGAGGGGCCAACGTCCTGACTTTC CSVGTGGGGANVLTF
TRBJ1-2 14 few TRBV6-1 - TGTGCCAGCAGTGAAGCGATCCGGACGGGAGGCTACACCTTC CASSEAIRTGGYTF
TRBJ2-7 14 - TRBV28 - TGTGCCAGCAGCAGGGGAGGGTCCCTTTACGAGCAGTACTTC CASSRGGSLYEQYF
TRBJ1-6 14 once TRBV6-6 - TGTGCCAGCGGGTGGGGGTCGGGAGGTTCACCCCTCCACTTT CASGWGSGGSPLHF
TRBJ2-7 14 - TRBV24-1 TRBD1 TGTGCCACCAGTGATGGGACAGTCCCTGCCCTCCAGTACTTC CATSDGTVPALQYF
TRBJ1-1 16 - TRBV5-1 - TGCGCCAGCAGCTTAATTGGGAGACAGGTGAACACTGAAGCTTTCTTT CASSLIGRQVNTEAFF
TRBJ2-7 16 - TRBV5-1 TRBD1 TGCGCCAGCAGCTTGACCGGGACAGGGTCCGCCTACGAGCAGTACTTC CASSLTGTGSAYEQYF
TRBJ1-1 14 - TRBV6-6 - TGTGCCAGCAGTTACCCCGAGATGAACACTGAAGCTTTCTTT CASSYPEMNTEAFF
TRBJ2-1 16 - TRBV7-9 TRBD2 TGTGCCAGCAGCCGTAATCTAGCGGGAATCTACAATGAGCAGTTCTTC CASSRNLAGIYNEQFF
TRBJ2-1 16 - TRBV7-9 TRBD2 TGTGCCAGCAGGTTACCGGGCGTAGCGGGGCACAATGAGCAGTTCTTC CASRLPGVAGHNEQFF
TRBJ2-3 14 - TRBV4-2 - TGTGCCAGCAGCCAAGGCGAGTTAGCAGATACGCAGTATTTT CASSQGELADTQYF
TRBJ2-7 15 - TRBV6-5 TRBD2 TGTGCCAGCAGTTGGACTAGCGGGGTGACATACGAGCAGTACTTC CASSWTSGVTYEQYF
TRBJ1-5 12 - TRBV28 - TGTGCCAGCACCTCAACAAAGTCGCCCCAGCATTTT CASTSTKSPQHF
TRBJ2-7 15 - TRBV2 TRBD2 TGTGCCAGCAGTGAAAGGGGCGGGAGCTCCTACGAGCAGTACTTC CASSERGGSSYEQYF
TRBJ1-1 13 - TRBV18 TRBD1 TGTGCCGCAACGGGGGACAGGTCCACTGAAGCTTTCTTT CAATGDRSTEAFF
TRBJ2-7 17 - TRBV5-1 TRBD2 TGCGCCAGCAGCCGTTCCGGGACTAGCGGGTCCTCCTACGAGCAGTACTTC CASSRSGTSGSSYEQYF
TRBJ2-7 14 - TRBV5-4 TRBD2 TGTGCCAGCAGCGGCGGACTAGCGGGTGACGAGCAGTACTTC CASSGGLAGDEQYF
TRBJ2-7 11 - TRBV10-3 - TGTGCCATCAGTGCCGCCTACGAGCAGTACTTC CAISAAYEQYF
TRBJ2-4 12 - TRBV29-1 - TGCAGCGTTGGGCAAGCCAAAAACATTCAGTACTTC CSVGQAKNIQYF